The 8 T cell receptor beta chains below all came from one sample that was sequenced in a study of T cell changes during pregnancy in multiple sclerosis. The data were produced by immunoSEQ multiplex PCR, yet TCRdb's version contains in-frame clones alone and is incomplete. The data contain around 40,000 clones, roughly nine tenths of them seen just once; the ten biggest clones take up 0.75% to 0.95%. Specimen: CD4+ T cells from peripheral blood mononuclear cells, collected after pregnancy. These receptors were collected from a female donor in good health, enrolled as a control in a pregnancy study.

The V call is TRBV4-2, the J call TRBJ1-2; no firm D call. The germline V gene encodes CDR1 LGHNA and CDR2 YNFKEQ. The V end lost 0 bases, the J end lost 6 bases, and 23 bases lay between the germline ends. This CDR3 contains 18 residues. CDR3 sequence: CASSQEGRTAAGTHGYTF. Here the CDR3 DNA reads TGTGCCAGCAGCCAAGAAGGAAGAACCGCGGCGGGAACCCATGGCTACACCTTC.

The V gene is TRBV4-3, the J gene TRBJ2-7; possible D gene TRBD1, 6 bases. The germline V and J ends were trimmed by 6 bases and 5 bases, with 8 bases remaining between them. Germline CDR1 and CDR2: LGHNA and YSLEER. The CDR3 runs to 11 residues. CDR3 residues: CASRSGDEQYF. The CDR3 DNA follows: TGCGCCAGCAGGTCAGGGGACGAGCAGTACTTC.

The chain is built from TRBV15 and TRBJ2-1; 9 bases agree with TRBD2. The germline V gene encodes CDR1 LNHNV and CDR2 YYDKDF (reference sequence). V trimming: 5 bases; J trimming: 7 bases; junction bases outside the gene matches: 9. The CDR3 contains 15 residues. The CDR3 region has the DNA TGTGCCACCAGCCCCGGGGGGAGCGGGGGGAATGAGCAGTTCTTC. Amino acids: CATSPGGSGGNEQFF.

The V gene is TRBV7-8, the J gene TRBJ1-2; TRBD1 is a possible D gene (5 bases). V lost 1 base and J 4 bases, leaving 10 bases between the germline ends. CDR1 and CDR2 from the germline V gene are SGHVS and FQNEAQ. This CDR3 contains 14 residues. CDR3 nucleotides: TGTGCCAGCAGCTTAGAGGGCAGGGCCTATGGCTACACCTTC. It is translated as CASSLEGRAYGYTF.

The rearrangement uses TRBV7-2 and TRBJ1-2; 10 bases align to TRBD1. The germline CDR1 and CDR2 sequences are SGHTA and FQGNSA. The J segment lost 4 bases and the V segment lost 5 bases, leaving 4 bases of the junction unmatched. The CDR3 runs 14 residues. In DNA, the CDR3 is TGTGCCAGCAGCCCACGACAGGGGGCCTATGGCTACACCTTC. Protein product: CASSPRQGAYGYTF.

This clone has a single count. The J gene is TRBJ2-5, the V gene TRBV28; TRBD1 might be the D (5 bases). CDR1 and CDR2 (germline): MDHEN, SYDVKM. The CDR3 has 14 residues. V shed 6 bases and J shed 1 base, with 12 bases lying between them. CDR3 in amino acids: CASRGGQIQETQYF. In DNA form, the CDR3 reads TGTGCCAGCAGGGGCGGACAAATCCAAGAGACCCAGTACTTC.

The CDR3 nucleotides are TGTGCCAGCAGCTGGGACCGACTAGCCGAGCAGTTCTTC. This codes for CASSWDRLAEQFF. The chain employs TRBV5-4 and TRBJ2-1; 7 bases map to TRBD2. There are 13 residues in the CDR3. The V segment lost 3 bases and the J segment 10 bases; nucleotides outside the gene matches: 7. Germline values: CDR1 SGHNT, CDR2 YYREEE (reference sequence).

J is TRBJ2-4 and V is TRBV19, with D tentatively TRBD2 (5 bases). This CDR3 contains 11 residues. CDR1 and CDR2 from the germline V gene are LNHDA and SQIVND (reference sequence). V lost 2 bases and J lost 13, with 9 bases in between. The CDR3 loop is CASSIRGSQYF. The CDR3 coding sequence is TGTGCCAGTAGTATAAGAGGGTCCCAGTACTTC.